The sample holds many counts of the clone carrying this T cell receptor beta chain. Antigen specificity is unknown. The 5'RACE template-switching step produced TCR cDNA and added a universal primer site and UMIs. Via MiXCR, TCRdb re-called the 5' RACE reads, giving one row per CDR3 protein. Of around 350,000 distinct CDR3 sequences listed, under 7.5% are singletons. These data belong to a study of T cells after yellow fever vaccination. General study points: Most clones from primary vaccination resurfaced after the booster (around 95% CD4, 70% to 90% CD8).

In germline, CDR1 is SGHVS, CDR2 FNYEAQ. V lost 5 bases and J lost 8, with 7 bases in between. CDR3 length: 12 amino acids. This TCR derives from a man under 40 who received the YFV17D yellow fever vaccine. This material consisted of PBMCs, taken 5 days after the yellow fever booster vaccination. The V and J genes are TRBV7-6 and TRBJ1-6; D call uncertain. CDR3 nucleotides: TGTGCCAGCAGCAATAAGGATTCACCCCTCCACTTT. Protein: CASSNKDSPLHF. The full variable domain, in which reference TRBV7-6 and TRBJ1-6 provide the parts outside the CDR3, is GAGVSQSPRYKVTKRGQDVALRCDPISGHVSLYWYRQALGQGPEFLTYFNYEAQQDKSGLPNDRFSAERPEGSISTLTIQRTEQRDSAMYRCASSNKDSPLHFGNGTRLTVT.